These 20 T cell receptor beta chains came from one sample sequenced in a study of OX40 agonist ivuxolimab in advanced cancers. Libraries were made using the immunoSEQ multiplex PCR assay. Held by TCRdb, this immuneACCESS table contains in-frame sequences only and omits some clones. Under half of the omission traces to an unresolved V gene where checked; the cause of the rest is unknown. The sample table lists 60,000 to 80,000 clones, 84% of them with a count of one. The leading ten clones occupy 0.95% to 1.3% of the sample. The specimen was CD4+ or CD8+ T cells sorted from blood, collected in a trial of the OX40 agonist ivuxolimab. The receptors derive from an adult with an advanced solid tumor such as melanoma, head and neck, liver or kidney cancer.

This chain links TRBV6-5 with TRBJ2-7; D might be TRBD1 (5 bases). The ends were cut back, 5 bases at V and 2 bases at J, with 10 bases in the middle. The CDR3 runs 13 residues. Germline loops: CDR1 MNHEY, CDR2 SVGAGI. This chain's CDR3 is CASSHRSAYEQYF. The CDR3 DNA reads TGTGCCAGCAGTCACAGGTCAGCCTACGAGCAGTACTTC.

V usage is TRBV4-1 and J usage is TRBJ1-6; D gene unclear. CDR1 and CDR2 from the germline V gene are MGHRA and YSYEKL. The CDR3 consists of 16 residues. V lost 0 bases, J lost 4 bases, and 10 bases lay in between. CDR3 in DNA: TGCGCCAGCAGCCAAGATACAGAGACTTATAATTCACCCCTCCACTTT. Protein: CASSQDTETYNSPLHF.

The chain employs TRBV6-5 and TRBJ1-1; D perhaps matches TRBD1 (5 bases). V gave up 5 bases and J gave up 6 bases, with 13 bases separating them. The CDR3 is 13 residues long. The germline gives CDR1 MNHEY, CDR2 SVGAGI. CDR3 DNA sequence: TGTGCCAGCAGTCGTGAATGGGGGGCTGAAGCTTTCTTT. Translation: CASSREWGAEAFF.

V usage is TRBV19 and J usage is TRBJ2-5, with 10 bases that match TRBD1. Looked up from germline, CDR1 is LNHDA and CDR2 is SQIVND (reference sequence). CDR3 length: 16 residues. V dropped 5 bases and J dropped 0; count of bases not matched to a gene: 6. The DNA of the CDR3 is TGTGCCAGTAGTGCCCCGGGACAGGGGTACCAAGAGACCCAGTACTTC. Translation: CASSAPGQGYQETQYF.

The V gene is TRBV9, the J gene TRBJ2-5; 9 bases align to TRBD2. CDR1 and CDR2 (germline): SGDLS, YYNGEE. Trimming took 2 bases from V and 1 from J; bases not matched to a gene: 6. This CDR3 is built from 16 residues. The CDR3 DNA reads as TGTGCCAGCAGCGTGGGAGCGGGGGGCCCCCAAGAGACCCAGTACTTC. As protein: CASSVGAGGPQETQYF. Full variable domain (outside the CDR3, taken from reference TRBV9 and TRBJ2-5): DSGVTQTPKHLITATGQRVTLRCSPRSGDLSVYWYQQSLDQGLQFLIQYYNGEERAKGNILERFSAQQFPDLHSELNLSSLELGDSALYFCASSVGAGGPQETQYFGPGTRLLVL.

The chain links TRBV5-1 to TRBJ2-5; tentative D call: TRBD2 (5 bases). V lost 0 bases and J lost 5, with 11 bases in between. The germline V gene encodes CDR1 SGHRS and CDR2 YFSETQ. The CDR3 has 14 residues. CDR3 in amino acids: CASSLELGAETQYF. CDR3 DNA: TGCGCCAGCAGCTTGGAATTGGGAGCGGAGACCCAGTACTTC.

The genes are TRBV5-1 and TRBJ2-5; D may be TRBD1 (5 bases). V was pared by 4 bases and J by 4 bases, with 11 bases between. This CDR3 spans 13 amino acids. CDR1 is SGHRS and CDR2 is YFSETQ in the germline V gene. The DNA for the CDR3 is TGCGCCAGCAGCCCGTCAGGGCGAGAGACCCAGTACTTC. Its protein product is CASSPSGRETQYF. Using reference TRBV5-1 and TRBJ2-5 for the parts outside the CDR3, the full variable domain is KAGVTQTPRYLIKTRGQQVTLSCSPISGHRSVSWYQQTPGQGLQFLFEYFSETQRNKGNFPGRFSGRQFSNSRSEMNVSTLELGDSALYLCASSPSGRETQYFGPGTRLLVL.

The chain recombines TRBV18 with TRBJ2-3; D is unclear. V was cut by 0 bases and J by 1 base, with 5 bases left in between. The CDR3 loop spans 14 amino acids. CDR1 is KGHSH, CDR2 LQKENI, per germline. Written as DNA, the CDR3 is TGTGCCAGCTCACCACCTGCTGGCACAGATACGCAGTATTTT. Residues: CASSPPAGTDTQYF.

V is TRBV18 and J is TRBJ2-1; 10 nucleotides align to TRBD2. J gave up 6 bases and V 3 bases, and 11 bases lay outside the gene matches. The CDR3 consists of 17 residues. CDR1 is KGHSH and CDR2 is LQKENI in the germline V gene. CDR3 DNA sequence: TGTGCCAGCTCACCTTCTAGCGGGGGCCCGTCAGGCAATGAGCAGTTCTTC. Translated: CASSPSSGGPSGNEQFF.

V usage is TRBV7-8 and J usage is TRBJ1-4; maybe TRBD1 (6 bases). There are 16 residues in the CDR3. The V and J ends lost 1 base and 0 bases respectively, with 9 bases between them. Germline CDR1 reads SGHVS; CDR2 reads FQNEAQ. CDR3 DNA sequence: TGTGCCAGCAGCTTAGGGGCAGGGGCAACTAATGAAAAACTGTTTTTT. It is translated as CASSLGAGATNEKLFF.

This clone has just a few counts. The genes are TRBV6-6 and TRBJ1-1; D may be TRBD1 (6 bases). The germline V gene encodes CDR1 MNHNY and CDR2 SVGAGI (reference sequence). Trimming stripped 7 bases from V and 0 bases from J, with 18 bases between. The CDR3 is 16 amino acids. The CDR3 region has the DNA TGTGCCAGCACCAGAGGGGGGTTCAGGATGAACACTGAAGCTTTCTTT. Translated: CASTRGGFRMNTEAFF.

The genes are TRBV6-5 and TRBJ1-2; D possibly corresponds to TRBD1 (6 bases). V lost 0 bases and J lost 7, with 15 bases in between. This CDR3 has 15 residues. Germline V gives CDR1 MNHEY, CDR2 SVGAGI. The CDR3 DNA reads TGTGCCAGCAGTTACTCGAGGGGGTCCATGAGTGGCTACACCTTC. This translates into CASSYSRGSMSGYTF.

This rearrangement joins TRBV7-2 to TRBJ1-1, with unresolved D. CDR3 length equals 13 residues. Germline V lookup: CDR1 SGHTA, CDR2 FQGNSA. Trimming removed 5 bases from V and 1 base from J, with 8 bases in between. The CDR3 region has the DNA TGTGCCAGCAGCGGAGCGGAGAACACTGAAGCTTTCTTT. Encoded protein: CASSGAENTEAFF.

This clone was detected a few times. The V call is TRBV15, the J call TRBJ1-5; D remains unclear. Per germline, CDR1 LNHNV and CDR2 YYDKDF (reference sequence). V shed 5 bases and J shed 7 bases, with 15 bases lying between them. The CDR3 runs to 14 residues. The CDR3 region is CATSLGRGSQPQHF. As DNA, the CDR3 is TGTGCCACCAGCCTTGGACGAGGGAGCCAGCCCCAGCATTTT. The whole variable domain, filled in from reference TRBV15 and TRBJ1-5, reads DAMVIQNPRYQVTQFGKPVTLSCSQTLNHNVMYWYQQKSSQAPKLLFHYYDKDFNNEADTPDNFQSRRPNTSFCFLDIRSPGLGDTAMYLCATSLGRGSQPQHFGDGTRLSIL.

This clone has only one observation. The chain combines TRBV7-2 with TRBJ2-5, with TRBD1 matching over 9 bases. The J segment lost 2 bases and the V segment lost 4 bases, leaving 11 bases of the junction unmatched. Germline CDR1 SGHTA, CDR2 FQGNSA. CDR3 length equals 17 residues. CDR3 protein: CASSSPLQGARQETQYF. The CDR3 DNA reads TGTGCCAGCAGCTCACCTTTACAGGGGGCTCGACAAGAGACCCAGTACTTC.

This sequence joins TRBV7-2 and TRBJ1-1; perhaps TRBD1 as D (5 bases). V lost 4 bases and J 3 bases, leaving 12 bases between the germline ends. The length of the CDR3 is 14 residues. Germline loops: CDR1 SGHTA, CDR2 FQGNSA. CDR3 sequence: CASSSQGGDTEAFF. The CDR3 DNA reads TGTGCCAGCAGCTCCCAGGGAGGGGACACTGAAGCTTTCTTT.

The chain employs TRBV12-5 and TRBJ2-5; D gene ambiguous. The CDR3 extends over 13 amino acids. CDR1 is LGHNT, CDR2 FRNRAP, per germline. V lost 3 bases, J lost 2 bases, and 7 bases lay in between. This CDR3 reads CASGLGRQETQYF. CDR3 coding DNA: TGTGCTAGTGGTTTAGGCCGACAAGAGACCCAGTACTTC.

The chain is built from TRBV25-1 and TRBJ1-2; D is unresolved. The CDR3 length is 15 residues. Germline CDR1 and CDR2: MGHDK and SYGVNS. V lost 4 bases and J 5 bases, leaving 17 bases between the germline ends. The CDR3 here is CASSGVGAGSYGYTF. The CDR3 DNA reads as TGTGCCAGCAGTGGAGTAGGAGCGGGGAGTTATGGCTACACCTTC.

V usage is TRBV12-5 and J usage is TRBJ2-3; the match to TRBD2 covers 7 bases. CDR1 and CDR2 from the germline V gene are LGHNT and FRNRAP. The CDR3 extends over 16 amino acids. Trimming removed 1 base from V and 2 bases from J; junction bases left unmatched: 6. Written as DNA, the CDR3 is TGTGCTAGTGGTTTGGGTAAGCGGGGCTTCACAGATACGCAGTATTTT. It encodes CASGLGKRGFTDTQYF.

With respect to this clone: Just one base apart from a much larger clone, this may be a read error. Distinct nucleotide sequences in the sample also encode this CDR3. The chain has TRBV5-1 and TRBJ1-1; no firm D call. V was clipped by 0 bases and J by 4 bases, with 10 bases between them. The CDR3 length is 14 residues. Germline V gene sequence: CDR1 SGHRS, CDR2 YFSETQ. The CDR3 loop is CASSLEGVVTEAFF. The CDR3 nucleotides read TGCGCCAGCAGCTTGGAAGGAGTAGTCACTGAAGCTTTCTTT. Drawing the rest from reference TRBV5-1 and TRBJ1-1, the complete variable domain is KAGVTQTPRYLIKTRGQQVTLSCSPISGHRSVSWYQQTPGQGLQFLFEYFSETQRNKGNFPGRFSGRQFSNSRSEMNVSTLELGDSALYLCASSLEGVVTEAFFGQGTRLTVV.